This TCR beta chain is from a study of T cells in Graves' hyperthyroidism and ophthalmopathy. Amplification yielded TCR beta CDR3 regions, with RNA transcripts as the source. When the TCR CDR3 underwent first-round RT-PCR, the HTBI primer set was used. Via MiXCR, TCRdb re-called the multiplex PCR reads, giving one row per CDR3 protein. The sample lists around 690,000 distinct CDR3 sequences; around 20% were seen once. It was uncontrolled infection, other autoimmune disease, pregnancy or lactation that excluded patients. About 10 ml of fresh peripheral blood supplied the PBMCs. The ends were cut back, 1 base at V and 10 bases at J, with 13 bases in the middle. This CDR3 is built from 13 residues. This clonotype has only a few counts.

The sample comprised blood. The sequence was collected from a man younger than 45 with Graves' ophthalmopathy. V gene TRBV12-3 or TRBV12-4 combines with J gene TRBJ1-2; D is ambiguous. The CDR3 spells CASSLGIPRDYTF. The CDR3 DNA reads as TGTGCCAGCAGTTTAGGAATACCGAGAGACTACACCTTC.